The clone carrying this TCR beta chain was seen at least ten times. This sample was included in a study of T cells after yellow fever vaccination. MiXCR, applied by TCRdb to the 5' RACE reads, yields one record per CDR3 protein. The sample holds about 320,000 distinct CDR3 sequences; roughly 4.3% are singletons and the top ten take approximately 19%. This receptor was obtained from a man younger than 35 who received the YFV17D yellow fever vaccine. The material sequenced was PBMCs, taken 15 days after the yellow fever booster vaccination.

In DNA, the CDR3 is TGTGCCAGCAGCTTCGACAGGGGACAACAGCCCCAGCATTTT. It encodes CASSFDRGQQPQHF. This chain links TRBV7-2 with TRBJ1-5, with 8 bases aligning to TRBD1. Unmatched junction bases numbered 5, after V lost 3 bases and J lost 7 bases. Germline V gene lookup returns CDR1 SGHTA and CDR2 FQGNSA. The length of the CDR3 is 14 residues.